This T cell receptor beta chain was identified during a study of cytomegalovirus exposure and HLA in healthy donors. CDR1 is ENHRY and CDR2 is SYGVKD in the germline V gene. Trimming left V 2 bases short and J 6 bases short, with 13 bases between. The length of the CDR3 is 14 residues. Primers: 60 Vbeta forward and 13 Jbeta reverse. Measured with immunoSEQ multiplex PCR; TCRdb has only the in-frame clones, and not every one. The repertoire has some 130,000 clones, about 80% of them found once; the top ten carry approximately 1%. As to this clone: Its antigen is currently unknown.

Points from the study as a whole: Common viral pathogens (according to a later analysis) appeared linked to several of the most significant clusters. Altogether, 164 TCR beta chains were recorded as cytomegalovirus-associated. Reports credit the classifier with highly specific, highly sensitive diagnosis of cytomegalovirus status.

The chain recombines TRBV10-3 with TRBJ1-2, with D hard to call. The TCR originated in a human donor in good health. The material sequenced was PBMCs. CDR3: CAISEPKRANGYTF. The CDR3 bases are TGTGCCATCAGTGAGCCAAAGAGGGCCAATGGCTACACCTTC.